The 30 T cell receptor beta chains below were found in one sample sequenced in a study of T-cell reconstitution after alpha-beta-depleted transplantation in children. The authors prepared the TCRbeta library with unique molecular identifiers. TCRdb reprocessed the PCR reads via MiXCR and lists one record per CDR3 protein. The profile shows 800,000 to 1,000,000 distinct CDR3 sequences, about 26% of them singletons. Sequencing was performed on PBMCs, mostly from graft donor cells, taken 360 days after TCRalphabeta/CD19-depleted stem cell transplant. The receptors were sampled from a boy under two years old who had a stem cell transplant for SCID, so the T cells may come from the graft donor.

This clonotype was observed a handful of times. This chain uses TRBV7-2 with TRBJ1-1; no definite D call. V lost 5 bases, J lost 5 bases, and 15 bases lay in between. The CDR3 covers 14 residues. Germline V lookup: CDR1 SGHTA, CDR2 FQGNSA. The CDR3 loop is CASSRETLRTEAFF. DNA for the CDR3: TGTGCCAGCAGCCGCGAAACCCTAAGGACTGAAGCTTTCTTT. The variable domain in full, completed from reference TRBV7-2 and TRBJ1-1, reads GAGVSQSPSNKVTEKGKDVELRCDPISGHTALYWYRQSLGQGLEFLIYFQGNSAPDKSGLPSDRFSAERTGGSVSTLTIQRTQQEDSAVYLCASSRETLRTEAFFGQGTRLTVV.

This clonotype was observed a few times. The V call is TRBV4-1, the J call TRBJ2-1; possibly TRBD2 for D (5 bases). The germline V and J ends were trimmed by 0 bases and 4 bases, with 16 bases remaining between them. The germline gives CDR1 MGHRA, CDR2 YSYEKL. This CDR3 is built from 17 residues. The CDR3 DNA reads TGCGCCAGCAGCCAAGATCTGCACGGGAACAAGTACAATGAGCAGTTCTTC. It specifies CASSQDLHGNKYNEQFF.

The rearrangement joins TRBV2 to TRBJ2-2; D gene ambiguous. Trimming took 2 bases from V and 6 from J, leaving 7 bases between them. CDR3 size: 13 residues. CDR1 is SNHLY, CDR2 FYNNEI, per germline. CDR3 in DNA: TGTGCCAGCAGTGAACGGCGCGCCGGGGAGCTGTTTTTT. Residues: CASSERRAGELFF.

This clonotype has just a few counts. The rearrangement joins TRBV7-8 to TRBJ1-2, with unresolved D. With 0 bases removed from V and 5 bases from J, the gap between germline ends came to 19 bases. The CDR3 has 17 amino acids. CDR1 and CDR2 from the germline V gene are SGHVS and FQNEAQ. The CDR3 is CASSLAQKSPENYGYTF. In DNA, the CDR3 is TGTGCCAGCAGCTTAGCGCAGAAAAGCCCTGAGAATTATGGCTACACCTTC.

The chain uses TRBV20-1 and TRBJ2-4; D might be TRBD1 or TRBD2, each matching 5 bases. V was clipped by 3 bases and J by 1 base, with 13 bases between them. The CDR3 has 15 amino acids. CDR1 and CDR2 from the germline V gene are DFQATT and SNEGSKA (reference sequence). In DNA, the CDR3 is TGCAGTGCTAGTGGGGGATTTCTCGCCAAAAACATTCAGTACTTC. Protein sequence: CSASGGFLAKNIQYF.

The chain employs TRBV5-1 and TRBJ2-3; tentatively, D is TRBD2 (6 bases). V lost 0 bases and J lost 2, with 10 bases in between. The germline V gene encodes CDR1 SGHRS and CDR2 YFSETQ. The CDR3 sequence is 15 residues long. The CDR3 region has the DNA TGCGCCAGCAGCTTGGGGACTACCCTCACAGATACGCAGTATTTT. This sequence encodes CASSLGTTLTDTQYF.

The J gene is TRBJ2-5, the V gene TRBV10-3; D perhaps matches TRBD1 (6 bases). The CDR3 runs to 14 residues. Germline V gives CDR1 ENHRY, CDR2 SYGVKD. Trimming removed 0 bases at V and 4 bases at J, with 9 bases between. The CDR3 DNA is TGTGCCATCAGTGAGTCTCTCAGGGGAGAGACCCAGTACTTC. Amino acid sequence: CAISESLRGETQYF.

This chain uses TRBV5-5 with TRBJ2-7, with 8 positions matching TRBD2. The V segment lost 4 bases and the J segment 7 bases; nucleotides outside the gene matches: 13. The CDR3 loop spans 15 amino acids. CDR1 SGHKS and CDR2 YYEKEE come from the germline V gene (reference sequence). CDR3 sequence (DNA): TGTGCCAGCAGCCTCCCTTTGGCGGGGGGCTATGAGCAGTACTTC. Amino acids: CASSLPLAGGYEQYF.

With respect to this clonotype: A much larger clone lies a single base off, so this may be a read error. CDR3 nucleotide sequence: TGCGCCAGCAGCTTCGCGGGGAAAGAGACCCAGTACTTC. This translates into CASSFAGKETQYF. This sequence joins TRBV5-1 and TRBJ2-5, with a weak D call TRBD2 (6 bases). V lost 2 bases to trimming and J lost 3 bases, with 8 bases between them. Germline V lookup: CDR1 SGHRS, CDR2 YFSETQ. This CDR3 region has 13 residues.

The chain's CDR3 is CASSQERMGLSYEQYF. The CDR3 DNA reads as TGTGCCAGCAGCCAAGAAAGGATGGGGTTATCCTACGAGCAGTACTTC. The chain couples TRBV4-2 to TRBJ2-7; no reliable D call. Germline CDR1 reads LGHNA; CDR2 reads YNFKEQ. The CDR3 is 16 amino acids. V dropped 0 bases and J dropped 1 base, with 13 bases sitting between them.

This clonotype turned up a few times. V usage is TRBV6-2 or TRBV6-3 and J usage is TRBJ2-5; 7 bases map to TRBD2. Germline CDR1 MNHEY, CDR2 SVGEGT. The CDR3 is 15 amino acids. Unmatched junction bases numbered 8, after V lost 2 bases and J lost 5 bases. CDR3 bases: TGTGCCAGCAGTTACCGCGGCCGACTAGCCGAGACCCAGTACTTC. Protein: CASSYRGRLAETQYF.

V usage is TRBV12-3 or TRBV12-4 and J usage is TRBJ2-2; 7 bases fit TRBD2. V shed 6 bases, J shed 4 bases, and the junction held 5 bases outside the gene matches. CDR3 size: 14 residues. The DNA for the CDR3 is TGTGCCAGCAGCCGACTAGCCCCCACCGGGGAGCTGTTTTTT. Its protein is CASSRLAPTGELFF.

This clonotype has only a few counts. The chain couples TRBV7-9 to TRBJ1-3; D is undetermined. This CDR3 has 14 residues. V lost 7 bases and J 4 bases, leaving 14 bases between the germline ends. Germline V gene lookup returns CDR1 SEHNR and CDR2 FQNEAQ (reference sequence). CDR3 protein: CASNPAPRGNTIYF. The CDR3 coding sequence is TGTGCCAGCAACCCCGCTCCGAGGGGAAACACCATATATTTT.

This clonotype was seen at least ten times. This chain uses TRBV5-1 with TRBJ2-5, with 10 positions matching TRBD2. Trimming at V came to 1 base and at J to 4 bases, leaving 7 bases not matched to a gene. The CDR3 is 16 amino acids. Germline V gene data show CDR1 as SGHRS and CDR2 as YFSETQ. The CDR3 region has the DNA TGCGCCAGCAGCTTGTTGCCGGGACTAGCGAGAGAGACCCAGTACTTC. It translates to CASSLLPGLARETQYF. The whole variable domain, filled in from reference TRBV5-1 and TRBJ2-5, reads KAGVTQTPRYLIKTRGQQVTLSCSPISGHRSVSWYQQTPGQGLQFLFEYFSETQRNKGNFPGRFSGRQFSNSRSEMNVSTLELGDSALYLCASSLLPGLARETQYFGPGTRLLVL.

This clonotype occurred a few times. The gene calls are TRBV7-9 and TRBJ2-5; D is unclear. V was cut by 0 bases and J by 5 bases, with 10 bases left in between. The CDR3 is 14 amino acids. Per the germline V gene, CDR1 is SEHNR and CDR2 is FQNEAQ (reference sequence). The CDR3 reads CASSLAQTGETQYF. The DNA for the CDR3 is TGTGCCAGCAGCTTAGCGCAGACTGGGGAGACCCAGTACTTC.

V and J are TRBV20-1 and TRBJ2-7, with D perhaps TRBD1 (5 bases). Trimming shortened V by 4 bases and J by 4 bases, and 8 bases separated the two germline ends. Germline CDR1 reads DFQATT; CDR2 reads SNEGSKA (reference sequence). This CDR3 is built from 11 residues. Here the CDR3 reads CSATQGYEQYF. The DNA for the CDR3 is TGCAGTGCTACCCAGGGATACGAGCAGTACTTC.

V usage is TRBV4-2 and J usage is TRBJ2-5, with a weak D call TRBD2 (6 bases). Trimming removed 0 bases at V and 2 bases at J, with 19 bases between. The CDR3 is 18 residues long. CDR1 and CDR2 from the germline V gene are LGHNA and YNFKEQ. CDR3 residues: CASSQDPILGRGQETQYF. The CDR3 nucleotides read TGTGCCAGCAGCCAAGATCCCATCCTCGGACGGGGGCAAGAGACCCAGTACTTC.

V and J are TRBV20-1 and TRBJ1-3; D is possibly TRBD1 (5 bases). The length of the CDR3 is 14 residues. Per germline, CDR1 DFQATT and CDR2 SNEGSKA (reference sequence). V gave up 6 bases and J gave up 2 bases, with 14 bases separating them. The DNA of the CDR3 is TGCAGTGCCGTAGTAGGAGGGGCTGGAAACACCATATATTTT. Its protein is CSAVVGGAGNTIYF.

There are a few counts of this clonotype. The V gene is TRBV11-2, the J gene TRBJ2-1; weak D call: TRBD2 (6 bases). The CDR3 runs 19 residues. Germline V gene lookup returns CDR1 SGHAT and CDR2 FQNNGV. Trimming removed 5 bases from V and 7 bases from J, with 30 bases in between. The CDR3 sequence is CASSLKRGRLDSKYNEQFF. The CDR3 DNA reads TGTGCCAGCAGCCTTAAAAGAGGGAGGCTCGACTCGAAATATAATGAGCAGTTCTTC.

CDR3 nucleotide sequence: TGTGCCACCCGGACAGGGCCGAACACTGAAGCTTTCTTT. It yields the protein CATRTGPNTEAFF. The rearrangement joins TRBV10-3 to TRBJ1-1; the match to TRBD1 covers 8 bases. V shed 10 bases and J 1 base; nucleotides not matched to a gene: 5. CDR1 ENHRY and CDR2 SYGVKD come from the germline V gene. The CDR3 consists of 13 residues.

The chain has TRBV29-1 and TRBJ1-4; D remains unclear. The CDR3 consists of 12 residues. Per the germline V gene, CDR1 is SQVTM and CDR2 is ANQGSEA. Trimming took 4 bases from V and 8 from J, leaving 11 bases between them. The CDR3 bases are TGCAGCGTTGGGGGTTTAAGGGAAAAACTGTTTTTT. Translation: CSVGGLREKLFF.

The V call is TRBV24-1, the J call TRBJ2-7; 7 bases line up with TRBD1. V gave up 5 bases and J gave up 0 bases; unmatched junction bases: 3. CDR1 and CDR2 (germline): KGHDR, SFDVKD. This CDR3 is 14 amino acids long. CDR3 DNA sequence: TGTGCCACCAGTGGAGCAGGGGGCTCCTACGAGCAGTACTTC. Its translation: CATSGAGGSYEQYF.

The chain joins TRBV5-6 to TRBJ2-5; TRBD1 matches at 11 bases. The CDR3 is 15 amino acids. The V gene's germline CDR1 is SGHDT and CDR2 YYEEEE. The V gene end was trimmed by 4 bases and the J gene end by 4 bases; junction bases not matched to a gene: 6. CDR3 coding DNA: TGTGCCAGCAGCACGGACAGGGGGCGTTCAGAGACCCAGTACTTC. Its protein product is CASSTDRGRSETQYF.

The chain is built from TRBV14 and TRBJ1-2; D not resolved. The CDR3 is 11 amino acids. The V and J ends lost 4 bases and 8 bases respectively, with 8 bases between them. Per the germline V gene, CDR1 is SGHDN and CDR2 is FVKESK. DNA of the CDR3: TGTGCCAGCAGCCGACTTGGCGGCTACACCTTC. This encodes CASSRLGGYTF.

There are a few counts of this clonotype. The chain has TRBV12-5 and TRBJ2-1; 7 bases line up with TRBD2. The CDR3 loop spans 16 amino acids. V shed 3 bases and J 8 bases; nucleotides not matched to a gene: 13. Germline V gene data show CDR1 as LGHNT and CDR2 as FRNRAP. The CDR3 nucleotides read TGTGCTAGTGGTTTCTGGGGGGGGTCATTCGATTATGAGCAGTTCTTC. Translation: CASGFWGGSFDYEQFF.

This clonotype was seen only a few times. The chain couples TRBV12-3 or TRBV12-4 to TRBJ2-1; the match to TRBD1 covers 10 bases. With V trimmed by 9 bases and J by 15 bases, 17 bases remained unmatched. CDR3 length equals 14 residues. CDR3 protein: CASRDRGPTASRFF. The CDR3 nucleotides read TGTGCCAGTCGGGACAGGGGCCCGACTGCGTCGAGGTTCTTC.

This clonotype was counted a few times. This chain joins TRBV15 and TRBJ1-4; maybe TRBD1 (5 bases). From germline, CDR1 is LNHNV and CDR2 YYDKDF (reference sequence). Trimming pared 9 bases from V and 13 bases from J, leaving 18 bases between. The CDR3 is made up of 12 amino acids. As DNA, the CDR3 is TGTGCCACGCAGGGTGGGGGACGGGGACTGTTTTTT. It specifies CATQGGGRGLFF.

The CDR3 sequence is CASSRQGATGEQYF. In nucleotides, the CDR3 is TGTGCCAGCAGTCGACAGGGGGCGACGGGCGAGCAGTACTTC. This rearrangement joins TRBV2 to TRBJ2-7, with 10 bases aligning to TRBD1. The CDR3 is 14 amino acids. The J segment lost 6 bases and the V segment lost 5 bases, leaving 7 bases of the junction unmatched. CDR1 SNHLY and CDR2 FYNNEI come from the germline V gene.

This chain links TRBV6-1 with TRBJ1-4; D gene ambiguous. Germline V gene sequence: CDR1 MNHNS, CDR2 SASEGT. The CDR3 contains 15 residues. Between the trimmed V and J ends, which lost 7 bases and 7 bases, there was a span of 19 bases. The CDR3, as DNA: TGTGCCAGCACCGAAAGTCGTAGGAAAGTTGAAAAACTGTTTTTT. Protein: CASTESRRKVEKLFF.

This chain joins TRBV4-3 and TRBJ2-2, with a tentative D call TRBD2 (5 bases). CDR3 length: 13 amino acids. Germline V gene sequence: CDR1 LGHNA, CDR2 YSLEER. With 3 bases removed from V and 7 bases from J, the gap between germline ends came to 9 bases. The CDR3 spells CASSQNEGGELFF. Here the CDR3 DNA reads TGCGCCAGCAGCCAGAACGAGGGCGGGGAGCTGTTTTTT.